The 6 T cell receptor beta chains below come from one sample, sequenced in a study of CXCR3-negative and CXCR3-positive naive CD8 T cells. It was by 5' RACE with UMI labels that the TRB cDNA libraries were prepared. TCRdb processed the 5' RACE reads again and assigns one entry to each CDR3 protein, with no DNA. The sample totals roughly 28,000 distinct CDR3 sequences. The sample consisted of memory CD8+ T cells from blood. The receptors were gathered from a human donor in good health. Some clones in this sample may be carry-over from other donors' samples.

The chain links TRBV27 to TRBJ1-1; the D gene TCRdb calls, TRBD1, cannot be checked with no DNA. Germline V lookup: CDR1 MNHEY, CDR2 SMNVEV (reference sequence). The CDR3 contains 14 residues. CDR3 loop: CASTPLTGLTEAFF.

This chain links TRBV11-1 with TRBJ2-2; TCRdb outputs TRBD2, but without DNA this stays unchecked. CDR3 size: 13 residues. CDR1 and CDR2 from the germline V gene are SGHAT and FQDESV (reference sequence). The CDR3 here is CASSPGPPGELFF.

This chain links TRBV28 with TRBJ2-7; TCRdb gives TRBD1 as the D gene, but with no DNA this cannot be confirmed. The CDR3 is 14 residues long. CDR1 and CDR2 from the germline V gene are MDHEN and SYDVKM. The CDR3 protein is CASSFGQGPYEQYF.

The chain employs TRBV20-1 and TRBJ2-7; absent DNA, TCRdb's TRBD1 call cannot be checked. The V gene's germline CDR1 is DFQATT and CDR2 SNEGSKA (reference sequence). The CDR3 loop spans 12 amino acids. CDR3 sequence reads: CSATGTGVEQYF.

The chain recombines TRBV3-1 with TRBJ2-3; TCRdb reports TRBD1, a call that lacks DNA to check it against. The CDR3 is 19 amino acids. CDR1 and CDR2 (germline): LGHDT, YNNKEL (reference sequence). This chain's CDR3 is CASSQGDNRVPRRTDTQYF.

V gene TRBV5-1 combines with J gene TRBJ1-2. This CDR3 contains 16 residues. The germline V gene encodes CDR1 SGHRS and CDR2 YFSETQ. The CDR3 loop reads CASSLVDSGLENGYTF.